This T cell receptor (beta chain) stems from a study of cytotoxic CD8 clonotypes in ibrutinib-treated CLL. Study-wide points: Investigators sampled sustained-remission and progressing patients at differing times.

To note about this clone: What it binds is not known.

The V and J ends lost 0 bases and 6 bases respectively, with 13 bases between them. The germline V gene has CDR1 SGHDT and CDR2 YYEEEE. The CDR3 loop spans 15 amino acids. The repertoire was sequenced with immunoSEQ multiplex PCR; TCRdb's copy has only in-frame clones and lacks some. The sample lists about 140,000 clones; around 93% were seen once. This TCR was sampled from a human donor with chronic lymphocytic leukemia. V is TRBV5-6 and J is TRBJ1-5; D is ambiguous. Sample: PBMCs, taken after 12 months of ibrutinib treatment. In nucleotides, the CDR3 is TGTGCCAGCAGCTTGGGTTCCCCGATGGGTCAGCCCCAGCATTTT. It translates to CASSLGSPMGQPQHF.